This is a list of T cell receptor beta chains from one sample in a study of identical twins. One entry per CDR3 protein, called by TCRdb with MiXCR from the 5' RACE reads. The data contain 500,000 or so distinct CDR3 sequences, approximately 14% of them singletons. The data were also submitted as part of a second study, on yellow fever vaccine responses in identical twins.

The sample consisted of CD4+ T cells sorted from blood. The source is a woman aged 18-29 years in good health. Each CDR3 is given with its conserved first and last residue. Fields, in order: J gene, D gene, clone size, V gene, CDR3 DNA, CDR3 protein. The D gene is left open where the match is weak. Size values are once, few and many counts, or a class for expanded clones, and some rows have none.

TRBJ2-3 | NA | NA | TRBV28 | TGTGCCAGCAGCAGAGACGCGGAGGAAAGGGGCACAGATACGCAGTATTTT | CASSRDAEERGTDTQYF
TRBJ2-2 | TRBD2 | many | TRBV12-3/TRBV12-4 | TGTGCCAGCAGAAACCCCCTAGCGGACACGAACACCGGGGAGCTGTTTTTT | CASRNPLADTNTGELFF
TRBJ2-7 | NA | NA | TRBV5-6 | TGTGCCAGCAGCTTTAAAGGGGGAGTTCTTAACGAGCAGTACTTC | CASSFKGGVLNEQYF
TRBJ2-1 | TRBD2 | few | TRBV11-2 | TGTGCCAGCAGCCCCGGGACTAGCTTCAATGAGCAGTTCTTC | CASSPGTSFNEQFF
TRBJ2-7 | NA | few | TRBV6-2/TRBV6-3 | TGTGCCAGCAGTTACCAGGTGACCTACGAGCAGTACTTC | CASSYQVTYEQYF
TRBJ1-1 | NA | many | TRBV25-1 | TGTGCCAGCAGTGAGGCGGGGGGAGCTTTCTTT | CASSEAGGAFF
TRBJ1-3 | NA | few | TRBV9 | TGTGCCAGCAGCCCTGGACACGTCTCTGGAAACACCATATATTTT | CASSPGHVSGNTIYF
TRBJ2-3 | TRBD2 | few | TRBV18 | TGTGCCAGCTCATCTGCCAGGAGCGGGAGTCCAGATACGCAGTATTTT | CASSSARSGSPDTQYF
TRBJ1-4 | NA | NA | TRBV12-3/TRBV12-4 | TGTGCCAGCAGTTTACTACCTGCTGGTGAAAAACTGTTTTTT | CASSLLPAGEKLFF
TRBJ2-1 | NA | few | TRBV20-1 | TGCAGTGCTAGACGCAGCGGGCCGTACAATGAGCAGTTCTTC | CSARRSGPYNEQFF
TRBJ2-1 | NA | few | TRBV15 | TGTGCCACCAGCAGAGATCCTGGGGACGGGTACAATGAGCAGTTCTTC | CATSRDPGDGYNEQFF
TRBJ2-5 | TRBD2 | few | TRBV9 | TGTGCCAGCAGCGTGGGACTAGCGGGGGTGGAAGAGACCCAGTACTTC | CASSVGLAGVEETQYF
TRBJ2-3 | TRBD2 | many | TRBV29-1 | TGCAGCGTTACTAGCGGGAGCGGGACAGATACGCAGTATTTT | CSVTSGSGTDTQYF
TRBJ2-7 | TRBD2 | few | TRBV9 | TGTGCCAGCAGCGTAGTGCCAGCGGGAGCCCACGAGCAGTACTTC | CASSVVPAGAHEQYF
TRBJ2-7 | NA | NA | TRBV10-3 | TGTGCCATCAGCGACCAAGTTGCACTGGGGCAGTACTTC | CAISDQVALGQYF
TRBJ1-5 | NA | many | TRBV12-3/TRBV12-4 | TGTGCCAGCAGTTTAAAAGTGGGTAATCAGCCCCAGCATTTT | CASSLKVGNQPQHF
TRBJ2-1 | NA | NA | TRBV5-1 | TGCGCCAGCAGCTCCTCGGGACTCACCAACAATGAGCAGTTCTTC | CASSSSGLTNNEQFF
TRBJ2-7 | NA | many | TRBV25-1 | TGTGCCAGCAGTGAAGTAGGGACCTACGAGCAGTACTTC | CASSEVGTYEQYF
TRBJ2-1 | NA | few | TRBV9 | TGTGCCAGCAGCCCTCAAGGGCTTACCAGCTCCTACAATGAGCAGTTCTTC | CASSPQGLTSSYNEQFF
TRBJ2-5 | NA | few | TRBV12-3/TRBV12-4 | TGTGCCAGCAGCCGACGGGGTTCGACCCAGTACTTC | CASSRRGSTQYF
TRBJ1-5 | NA | NA | TRBV18 | TGTGCCAGCTCACCTGAGAGGGCTCAGCCCCAGCATTTT | CASSPERAQPQHF
TRBJ2-2 | TRBD2 | few | TRBV6-1 | TGTGCCAGCAAGGCCGGGGGGGGGAACACCGGGGAGCTGTTTTTT | CASKAGGGNTGELFF
TRBJ2-1 | NA | NA | TRBV20-1 | TGCAGTGCTAGGGCCTCGAGGGGTTACAATGAGCAGTTCTTC | CSARASRGYNEQFF
TRBJ1-2 | TRBD1 | NA | TRBV27 | TGTGCCAGCAGGCGTACCCCCGGACAGGGGGCGGAGGGCTACACCTTC | CASRRTPGQGAEGYTF
TRBJ2-1 | TRBD2 | few | TRBV4-3 | TGCGCCAGCAGCCCAAGTTCGGGACTAGTAGGGAATGAGCAGTTCTTC | CASSPSSGLVGNEQFF
TRBJ2-7 | NA | few | TRBV7-2 | TGTGCCAGCAGCTTAAGGTGGCAAAACTACGAGCAGTACTTC | CASSLRWQNYEQYF
TRBJ2-3 | NA | NA | TRBV11-1 | TGTGCCAGCAGCTCCGTAGGGGGGGCTACAGATACGCAGTATTTT | CASSSVGGATDTQYF
TRBJ2-1 | NA | NA | TRBV20-1 | TGCAGTGGCGGTCAACTAGCCTCCAAGGGGAATGAGCAGTTCTTC | CSGGQLASKGNEQFF
TRBJ2-7 | NA | few | TRBV5-4 | TGTGCCAGCAGCCCAAACCCCTACGAGCAGTACTTC | CASSPNPYEQYF
TRBJ1-1 | NA | few | TRBV2 | TGTGCCAGCAGTCCCCGCCGGGACCCCAACGGAGCTTTCTTT | CASSPRRDPNGAFF
TRBJ2-7 | NA | few | TRBV27 | TGTGCCAGCAGTTTCGCCCCCGGACGGATCTACGAGCAGTACTTC | CASSFAPGRIYEQYF
TRBJ2-5 | TRBD2 | NA | TRBV29-1 | TGCAGCCAGACTAGCGGGGGGAGGGAGACCCAGTACTTC | CSQTSGGRETQYF
TRBJ2-7 | NA | NA | TRBV28 | TGTGCCAGCAGCGGGACCAGGGAAAGCTCCTACGAGCAGTACTTC | CASSGTRESSYEQYF
TRBJ2-6 | TRBD1 | few | TRBV5-1 | TGCGCCAGCAGCGTAACAGGGGGCTCTGGGGCCAACGTCCTGACTTTC | CASSVTGGSGANVLTF
TRBJ2-3 | TRBD2 | NA | TRBV27 | TGTGCCAGCAGTTTAATAGGACTAGCGACAGATACGCAGTATTTT | CASSLIGLATDTQYF
TRBJ2-7 | TRBD2 | few | TRBV27 | TGTGCCAGCAGTTCCCTGCTAGCGGGGGGGCACGAGCAGTACTTC | CASSSLLAGGHEQYF
TRBJ2-7 | TRBD2 | NA | TRBV20-1 | TGCAGTGCTAGAGATCAACTAGCGGCCCTATTCGAGCAGTACTTC | CSARDQLAALFEQYF
TRBJ1-6 | TRBD1 | NA | TRBV12-3/TRBV12-4 | TGTGCCAGCAGTCGACAGGGCAATTCACCCCTCCACTTT | CASSRQGNSPLHF
TRBJ1-3 | NA | few | TRBV20-1 | TGCAGTGCTAGAGATGGACGGGTACGCTCTGGAAACACCATATATTTT | CSARDGRVRSGNTIYF
TRBJ2-3 | NA | NA | TRBV7-6 | TGTGCCAGCAGCTTGGGACCAGGAACAGATACGCATTATTTT | CASSLGPGTDTHYF
TRBJ2-3 | TRBD1 | many | TRBV29-1 | TGCAGCGCCATGACAGGGTCAGATACGCAGTATTTT | CSAMTGSDTQYF
TRBJ2-7 | NA | NA | TRBV7-9 | TGTGCCAGCAGCTTTTTCAGGGGCGAGCAGTACTTC | CASSFFRGEQYF
TRBJ2-1 | TRBD2 | NA | TRBV3-1 | TGTGCCAGCAGCCCACTAGGACTAGACAATGAGCAGTTCTTC | CASSPLGLDNEQFF
TRBJ1-1 | TRBD1 | few | TRBV20-1 | TGCAGTGCTAGACCCCCAATGACAGGGAGGGGTACTGAAGCTTTCTTT | CSARPPMTGRGTEAFF
TRBJ2-5 | NA | NA | TRBV7-8 | TGTGCCAGCAGCTTAGGAGCGGGTTCGTTAAAAGAGACCCAGTACTTC | CASSLGAGSLKETQYF
TRBJ1-5 | NA | few | TRBV20-1 | TGCAGTGCTAGAGTGGGAGCAGGGATGTTGAGCAATCAGCCCCAGCATTTT | CSARVGAGMLSNQPQHF
TRBJ2-5 | TRBD1 | many | TRBV5-1 | TGCGCCAGCAGCTTGGGGACAGGGGCTACCCAAGAGACCCAGTACTTC | CASSLGTGATQETQYF
TRBJ2-4 | TRBD1 | NA | TRBV12-3/TRBV12-4 | TGTGCCAGCACTACCGTGGACAGGGATAACATTCAGTACTTC | CASTTVDRDNIQYF
TRBJ2-7 | NA | NA | TRBV10-2 | TGCGCCAGCAGGGCGGCGGGATCCTACGAGCAGTACTTC | CASRAAGSYEQYF
TRBJ2-4 | TRBD1 | few | TRBV29-1 | TGCAGCGTTCAGACAGGGCGGTGGATTCAGTACTTC | CSVQTGRWIQYF
TRBJ2-4 | NA | NA | TRBV12-3/TRBV12-4 | TGTGCCAGCAGAACAAGTTTAGCCAAAAACATTCAGTACTTC | CASRTSLAKNIQYF
TRBJ2-5 | TRBD1 | NA | TRBV24-1 | TGTGCCACCAGCCCTGGGACAGGGGGCTTAGAGACCCAGTACTTC | CATSPGTGGLETQYF
TRBJ2-3 | NA | NA | TRBV15 | TGTGCCACCAGCAGGGGTTTCTCGGGGAGCACAGATACGCAGTATTTT | CATSRGFSGSTDTQYF
TRBJ1-5 | NA | NA | TRBV2 | TGTGCCAGCAGCATCGTTACTCGGGGCAATCAGCCCCAGCATTTT | CASSIVTRGNQPQHF
TRBJ2-1 | TRBD2 | NA | TRBV24-1 | TGTGCCACCAGTGACCCGGGACTAGCGGGAGCGAATGAGCAGTTCTTC | CATSDPGLAGANEQFF
TRBJ2-3 | NA | few | TRBV7-3 | TGTGCCAGCAGCTCAGAGGGGGTACGGGCAGATACGCAGTATTTT | CASSSEGVRADTQYF
TRBJ2-1 | NA | NA | TRBV20-1 | TGCTGTGCTGCCCCTTCTCGCGTCCAAAGGTACAATGAGCAGTTCTTC | CCAAPSRVQRYNEQFF
TRBJ1-1 | NA | NA | TRBV5-1 | TGCGCCAGCAGCTTCGGCAGCACTTTGAACACTGAAGCTTTCTTT | CASSFGSTLNTEAFF